The 4 T cell receptor beta chains in this list originate from one sample, sequenced in a study of T cell responses to AZD1222 COVID-19 vaccine. Generated by immunoSEQ multiplex PCR, the TCRdb table keeps only in-frame clones and is missing some. The sample has some 100,000 clones, 70% to 90% seen once. Sequencing was performed on peripheral blood, taken on day 0 of AZD1222 vaccination. These TCRs come from an adult in good health.

J is TRBJ2-7 and V is TRBV28, with TRBD2 matching 14 bases. V trimming: 3 bases; J trimming: 1 base; junction bases outside the gene matches: 8. This CDR3 comprises 18 residues. Looked up from germline, CDR1 is MDHEN and CDR2 is SYDVKM. The CDR3 DNA follows: TGTGCCAGCAGTTTCCCGACTAGCGGGAGGGGAAGTTCCTACGAGCAGTACTTC. This gives the protein CASSFPTSGRGSSYEQYF.

The chain joins TRBV5-1 to TRBJ1-1; tentative D call: TRBD1 (6 bases). V dropped 4 bases and J dropped 1 base, with 26 bases sitting between them. Germline V lookup: CDR1 SGHRS, CDR2 YFSETQ. This CDR3 region has 19 residues. The DNA of the CDR3 is TGCGCCAGCAGCGCCCCAGCGGGACAATCCACATCGTGGAACACTGAAGCTTTCTTT. Amino acid sequence: CASSAPAGQSTSWNTEAFF. Looking up the rest from reference TRBV5-1 and TRBJ1-1 gives the full variable domain: KAGVTQTPRYLIKTRGQQVTLSCSPISGHRSVSWYQQTPGQGLQFLFEYFSETQRNKGNFPGRFSGRQFSNSRSEMNVSTLELGDSALYLCASSAPAGQSTSWNTEAFFGQGTRLTVV.

A note on this clone: One junction end does not reproduce the germline sequence, and a read error may be involved. This sequence joins TRBV28 and TRBJ1-2; D unresolved. The CDR3 consists of 13 residues. CDR1 and CDR2 from the germline V gene are MDHEN and SYDVKM. The CDR3 nucleotides are TGTGCCAGCAGCTTATTGCAAAACTATGGCTACACCTTC. Its translation: CASSLLQNYGYTF.

Notes on this clone: At the DNA level, this CDR3 is encoded by other sequences in the same sample as well. The CDR3 DNA reads TGCGCCAGCAGCTTGGGCGGCACCGGGGAGCTGTTTTTT. Its translation: CASSLGGTGELFF. The chain couples TRBV5-1 to TRBJ2-2; D not resolved. The CDR3 is made up of 13 amino acids. CDR1 and CDR2 (germline): SGHRS, YFSETQ. With 0 bases removed from V and 4 bases from J, the gap between germline ends came to 4 bases.